The next 10 T cell receptor beta chains were all read from a single sample in a study of T cells after yellow fever vaccination. MiXCR, applied by TCRdb to the 5' RACE reads, yields one record per CDR3 protein. The data contain around 260,000 distinct CDR3 sequences, roughly 4.8% of them singletons. Sequenced material: CD4+ T cells sorted from PBMCs, taken on the day of the yellow fever booster vaccination. The receptor source for this set is a man aged 18 to 29 who received the YFV17D yellow fever vaccine.

This clonotype was seen just once. This may be a read error, as it is one base from a much larger clone. The rearrangement uses TRBV20-1 and TRBJ1-1, with D possibly matching TRBD1 (6 bases). The V gene's germline CDR1 is DFQATT and CDR2 SNEGSKA (reference sequence). This CDR3 is built from 15 residues. The CDR3 is CIARDSGQGYTEAFF. CDR3 bases: TGCATTGCTAGAGATTCCGGTCAGGGGTACACTGAAGCTTTCTTT.

The gene calls are TRBV18 and TRBJ1-1, with D unclear. Germline-derived CDR1 and CDR2 are KGHSH and LQKENI. The CDR3 runs 15 residues. V was pared by 3 bases and J by 1 base, with 12 bases between. In DNA form, the CDR3 reads TGTGCCAGCTCACCCCCCGGGGTAAGGAACACTGAAGCTTTCTTT. This translates into CASSPPGVRNTEAFF.

This clonotype has only a few counts. This chain joins TRBV20-1 and TRBJ2-3; a weak D match, TRBD1 (5 bases). This CDR3 spans 13 amino acids. Germline V lookup: CDR1 DFQATT, CDR2 SNEGSKA (reference sequence). V dropped 5 bases and J dropped 0 bases, with 9 bases sitting between them. The CDR3 coding sequence is TGCAGTGCTGGCACAGGTAGCACAGATACGCAGTATTTT. Its protein is CSAGTGSTDTQYF.

This clonotype has a count of ten or more. The V call is TRBV4-3, the J call TRBJ1-5; D is undetermined. The CDR3 has 14 residues. The germline CDR1 and CDR2 sequences are LGHNA and YSLEER. Trimming cost V 1 base and J 4 bases, with 8 bases left between them. The CDR3 protein is CASSQVTGNQPQHF. CDR3 DNA: TGCGCCAGCAGCCAAGTTACGGGTAATCAGCCCCAGCATTTT.

The table lists this clonotype with a few counts. This sequence joins TRBV20-1 and TRBJ1-5; D ambiguous. The CDR3 is made up of 12 amino acids. Trimming removed 1 base from V and 6 bases from J, with 7 bases in between. Germline loops: CDR1 DFQATT, CDR2 SNEGSKA (reference sequence). The CDR3 here is CSARGISQPQHF. In nucleotides, the CDR3 is TGCAGTGCTAGAGGTATCAGTCAGCCCCAGCATTTT.

The rearrangement links TRBV5-1 to TRBJ2-7, with D possibly being TRBD2 (5 bases). Germline assignment: CDR1 SGHRS and CDR2 YFSETQ. V was shortened by 3 bases and J by 0 bases, with 10 bases between the two germline ends. The CDR3 loop spans 14 amino acids. The CDR3 DNA is TGCGCCAGCAGCTGGACTTTTAGCTCCTACGAGCAGTACTTC. It is translated as CASSWTFSSYEQYF.

V and J are TRBV19 and TRBJ1-1; possibly TRBD1 for D (5 bases). This CDR3 spans 15 amino acids. Between the trimmed V and J ends, which lost 3 bases and 1 base, there was a span of 12 bases. Germline CDR1 reads LNHDA; CDR2 reads SQIVND (reference sequence). For the CDR3, the DNA is TGTGCCAGTAGTATCCCCGGGACGGGGAACACTGAAGCTTTCTTT. Translating gives CASSIPGTGNTEAFF.

V and J are TRBV7-8 and TRBJ2-2, with D maybe TRBD2 (6 bases). There are 15 residues in the CDR3. Trimming stripped 5 bases from V and 4 bases from J, with 14 bases between. Germline CDR1 SGHVS, CDR2 FQNEAQ. This CDR3 reads CASSPRGFGTGELFF. DNA of the CDR3: TGTGCCAGCAGCCCGCGGGGATTCGGCACCGGGGAGCTGTTTTTT. Supplemented by reference TRBV7-8 and TRBJ2-2, the full variable domain reads GAGVSQSPRYKVAKRGQDVALRCDPISGHVSLFWYQQALGQGPEFLTYFQNEAQLDKSGLPSDRFFAERPEGSVSTLKIQRTQQEDSAVYLCASSPRGFGTGELFFGEGSRLTVL.

The sample holds many counts of this clonotype. The J gene is TRBJ2-5, the V gene TRBV12-3 or TRBV12-4, with TRBD2 identical over 8 bases. The CDR3 has 15 amino acids. The ends lost 5 bases at V and 4 bases at J; junction bases unmatched: 9. The DNA for the CDR3 is TGTGCCAGCAGTGACCCGGGGGGGGAAGCAGAGACCCAGTACTTC. Its translation: CASSDPGGEAETQYF.

This clonotype occurred many times. The chain has TRBV11-2 and TRBJ2-6, with D possibly matching TRBD1 (5 bases). The germline CDR1 and CDR2 sequences are SGHAT and FQNNGV. This CDR3 comprises 17 residues. Trimming left V 2 bases short and J 3 bases short, with 14 bases between. The CDR3 here is CASSLRQGLGGANVLTF. CDR3 nucleotide sequence: TGTGCCAGCAGCTTAAGGCAGGGCTTGGGTGGGGCCAACGTCCTGACTTTC. Using reference TRBV11-2 and TRBJ2-6 for the parts outside the CDR3, the full variable domain is EAGVAQSPRYKIIEKRQSVAFWCNPISGHATLYWYQQILGQGPKLLIQFQNNGVVDDSQLPKDRFSAERLKGVDSTLKIQPAKLEDSAVYLCASSLRQGLGGANVLTFGAGSRLTVL.